A single sample gave rise to the 30 T cell receptor beta chains below, sequenced in a study of CD8 T cells in Susac syndrome. Roughly 0.45 to 1 ug RNA was reverse transcribed with random hexamers. TCRdb processed the immunoSEQ multiplex PCR reads anew with MiXCR; each CDR3 protein has one entry. The data hold approximately 190,000 distinct CDR3 sequences, with about 94% observed a single time. Sequencing was carried out using CD4+ T cells from PBMCs. The receptor source for this set is a human donor in good health.

The V call is TRBV20-1, the J call TRBJ1-5; D is ambiguous. V shed 0 bases and J shed 4 bases, with 10 bases lying between them. The CDR3 length is 14 residues. The germline V gene encodes CDR1 DFQATT and CDR2 SNEGSKA (reference sequence). Written as DNA, the CDR3 is TGCAGTGCTAGAGATTTTCTGAATAATCAGCCCCAGCATTTT. Residues: CSARDFLNNQPQHF.

The rearrangement uses TRBV5-1 and TRBJ2-7, with 9 bases that match TRBD1. V lost 2 bases to trimming and J lost 1 base; unmatched junction nucleotides: 4. This CDR3 has 15 amino acids. Germline-derived CDR1 and CDR2 are SGHRS and YFSETQ. The CDR3 protein is CASSLEGQGSYEQYF. The CDR3 DNA follows: TGCGCCAGCAGCTTAGAGGGACAGGGTTCCTACGAGCAGTACTTC.

The V and J genes are TRBV6-2 or TRBV6-3 and TRBJ2-1; D may be TRBD1 or TRBD2 (5 bases each). The V and J ends lost 5 bases and 6 bases respectively, with 20 bases between them. Germline V gene lookup returns CDR1 MNHEY and CDR2 SVGEGT. This CDR3 region has 16 residues. CDR3 protein: CASSAQGAGWGNEQFF. The CDR3 DNA reads TGTGCCAGCAGTGCCCAGGGAGCAGGGTGGGGCAATGAGCAGTTCTTC.

The J gene is TRBJ2-4, the V gene TRBV4-1; maybe TRBD1 (5 bases). This CDR3 has 14 amino acids. Germline V gene data show CDR1 as MGHRA and CDR2 as YSYEKL. V lost 0 bases, J lost 10 bases, and 13 bases lay in between. The CDR3 DNA reads as TGCGCCAGCAGCCAAGAAGGGCAGGGTGAGATTCAGTACTTC. This encodes CASSQEGQGEIQYF.

This clonotype turned up a few times. The rearrangement joins TRBV5-1 to TRBJ2-7; 7 positions match TRBD1. The CDR3 totals 14 residues. The junction had 7 bases not matched to a gene; V was cut back by 5 bases and J by 2 bases. Germline values: CDR1 SGHRS, CDR2 YFSETQ. The CDR3 DNA reads TGCGCCAGCAGTTCCAGACAGGGTCCCTACGAGCAGTACTTC. Residues: CASSSRQGPYEQYF.

The chain is built from TRBV29-1 and TRBJ1-5; possibly TRBD1 for D (6 bases). Trimming removed 6 bases at V and 0 bases at J, with 18 bases between. CDR1 and CDR2 from the germline V gene are SQVTM and ANQGSEA. This CDR3 has 16 residues. This CDR3 is CSVRSGGANSNQPQHF. The CDR3 nucleotides read TGCAGCGTGAGATCGGGGGGGGCAAATAGCAATCAGCCCCAGCATTTT.

Points on this clonotype: The junction and the germline gene differ at one end; a read error may be behind it. The chain couples TRBV10-3 to TRBJ2-3, with D maybe TRBD2 (6 bases). The CDR3 totals 13 residues. Germline V gene sequence: CDR1 ENHRY, CDR2 SYGVKD. CDR3 protein: CAIQAGRTDAQYF. CDR3 coding DNA: TGTGCCATCCAAGCGGGCCGCACAGATGCGCAGTATTTT.

The rearrangement joins TRBV6-6 to TRBJ1-2; tentative D call: TRBD1 (5 bases). This CDR3 spans 13 amino acids. In germline, CDR1 is MNHNY, CDR2 SVGAGI (reference sequence). V shed 7 bases and J shed 8 bases, with 17 bases lying between them. CDR3 DNA: TGTGCCAGCACCCCGCGGGGGGGTGGAGGCTACACCTTC. Protein: CASTPRGGGGYTF.

The chain recombines TRBV6-1 with TRBJ1-1; TRBD1 might be the D (5 bases). V dropped 7 bases and J dropped 1 base, with 13 bases sitting between them. This CDR3 has 14 amino acids. Germline CDR1 and CDR2: MNHNS and SASEGT. The CDR3 DNA reads as TGTGCCAGCACCCAAAGGGGCCGGAACACTGAAGCTTTCTTT. Amino acid sequence: CASTQRGRNTEAFF.

This chain connects TRBV19 to TRBJ1-5; D possibly corresponds to TRBD1 (6 bases). The V end lost 5 bases, the J end lost 6 bases, and 14 bases lay between the germline ends. Germline V CDR1 and CDR2: LNHDA, SQIVND (reference sequence). This CDR3 contains 14 residues. Written as DNA, the CDR3 is TGTGCCAGTAGTCGACAGGACCTGCTTCAGCCCCAGCATTTT. As protein: CASSRQDLLQPQHF.

This chain joins TRBV19 and TRBJ2-6; 7 nucleotides line up with TRBD1. The germline gives CDR1 LNHDA, CDR2 SQIVND (reference sequence). The trim removed 2 bases at V and 2 bases at J, leaving 0 bases unmatched. This CDR3 contains 15 residues. The CDR3 nucleotides read TGTGCCAGTAGTATAACAGGGGCTGGGGCCAACGTCCTGACTTTC. Translated, it gives CASSITGAGANVLTF.

The V and J genes are TRBV5-8 and TRBJ2-1; unclear D gene. Per germline, CDR1 SGHTS and CDR2 YDEGEE. CDR3 length equals 15 residues. Trimming left V 4 bases short and J 6 bases short, with 17 bases between. In DNA form, the CDR3 reads TGTGCCAGCAGCCGGAACAGCGTGGGCACCAATGAGCAGTTCTTC. Translated, it gives CASSRNSVGTNEQFF.

The chain employs TRBV5-1 and TRBJ2-3; weak D call: TRBD2 (6 bases). The germline V gene encodes CDR1 SGHRS and CDR2 YFSETQ. This CDR3 contains 15 residues. Deletions cut 4 bases from V and 7 bases from J, with 19 bases between. The CDR3 sequence: CASSQDRAAGNTQYF. The CDR3 DNA is TGCGCCAGCAGCCAAGACCGGGCCGCGGGAAATACGCAGTATTTT.

This clonotype was seen only once. The chain has TRBV4-1 and TRBJ1-1; D might be TRBD1 (5 bases). This CDR3 is 15 amino acids long. V lost 0 bases and J lost 1, with 9 bases in between. Germline V gene data show CDR1 as MGHRA and CDR2 as YSYEKL. The CDR3 DNA is TGCGCCAGCAGCCAAGACGGGGCGAGGAACACTGAAGCTTTCTTT. It is translated as CASSQDGARNTEAFF.

This chain links TRBV7-9 with TRBJ2-5, with D hard to call. Germline lookup yields CDR1 SEHNR and CDR2 FQNEAQ (reference sequence). This CDR3 spans 14 amino acids. Trimming left V 1 base short and J 5 bases short, with 11 bases between. For the CDR3, the DNA is TGTGCCAGCAGCTTAGTCGGTAGCTGGGAGACCCAGTACTTC. This encodes CASSLVGSWETQYF. Together with reference TRBV7-9 and TRBJ2-5, the CDR3 gives the full variable domain: DTGVSQNPRHKITKRGQNVTFRCDPISEHNRLYWYRQTLGQGPEFLTYFQNEAQLEKSRLLSDRFSAERPKGSFSTLEIQRTEQGDSAMYLCASSLVGSWETQYFGPGTRLLVL.

V gene TRBV14 combines with J gene TRBJ2-2; maybe TRBD2 (6 bases). Germline-derived CDR1 and CDR2 are SGHDN and FVKESK. There are 17 residues in the CDR3. Trimming cost V 0 bases and J 7 bases, with 18 bases left between them. CDR3: CASSQDRRDSFVGELFF. CDR3 DNA sequence: TGTGCCAGCAGCCAAGATCGGCGGGACTCCTTTGTCGGGGAGCTGTTTTTT.

The chain couples TRBV14 to TRBJ2-1; 8 bases line up with TRBD2. Germline CDR1 and CDR2: SGHDN and FVKESK. CDR3 length: 14 residues. V shed 0 bases, J shed 9 bases, and the junction held 4 bases outside the gene matches. This chain's CDR3 is CASSQDLSGGEQFF. The DNA of the CDR3 is TGTGCCAGCAGCCAAGATCTCAGCGGGGGTGAGCAGTTCTTC.

The rearrangement joins TRBV3-1 to TRBJ2-5, with D possibly matching TRBD2 (5 bases). The CDR3 contains 15 residues. V gave up 0 bases and J gave up 1 base, with 9 bases separating them. The germline V gene has CDR1 LGHDT and CDR2 YNNKEL (reference sequence). The CDR3 DNA sequence: TGTGCCAGCAGCCAAGACCCGGGGAGCCAAGAGACCCAGTACTTC. Translated: CASSQDPGSQETQYF.

V is TRBV28 and J is TRBJ2-3; no reliable D call. Germline V CDR1 and CDR2: MDHEN, SYDVKM. This CDR3 region has 12 residues. The V gene lost 6 bases and the J gene lost 3 bases, with 7 bases spanning the gap. CDR3 coding DNA: TGTGCCAGCAGCTGGATTACAGATACGCAGTATTTT. Protein sequence: CASSWITDTQYF.

This chain links TRBV3-1 with TRBJ2-3; D is possibly TRBD1 (7 bases). Trimming cost V 0 bases and J 2 bases, with 12 bases left between them. Looked up from germline, CDR1 is LGHDT and CDR2 is YNNKEL (reference sequence). This CDR3 contains 16 residues. This chain's CDR3 is CASSQERDSPTDTQYF. Written as DNA, the CDR3 is TGTGCCAGCAGCCAAGAGCGGGACAGCCCCACAGATACGCAGTATTTT.

The chain uses TRBV28 and TRBJ1-1; a weak D match, TRBD1 (6 bases). The CDR3 consists of 15 residues. V lost 5 bases and J 11 bases, leaving 24 bases between the germline ends. Germline CDR1 MDHEN, CDR2 SYDVKM. The CDR3 nucleotides read TGTGCCAGCAGTGCTATAGGCTCAGGGGCGGGGGAGGCTTTCTTT. The encoded protein is CASSAIGSGAGEAFF. The entire variable domain, with the rest obtained from reference TRBV28 and TRBJ1-1, is as follows: DVKVTQSSRYLVKRTGEKVFLECVQDMDHENMFWYRQDPGLGLRLIYFSYDVKMKEKGDIPEGYSVSREKKERFSLILESASTNQTSMYLCASSAIGSGAGEAFFGQGTRLTVV.

V and J are TRBV2 and TRBJ2-7; the D is unclear. The CDR3 extends over 14 amino acids. V shed 8 bases and J shed 2 bases, with 16 bases lying between them. Per germline, CDR1 SNHLY and CDR2 FYNNEI. For the CDR3, the DNA is TGTGCCAGCGGTAGAAATTTCCCGGCCTACGAGCAGTACTTC. This gives the protein CASGRNFPAYEQYF.

The J gene is TRBJ1-4, the V gene TRBV29-1; D remains ambiguous. This CDR3 spans 11 amino acids. The V gene lost 4 bases and the J gene lost 4 bases, with 4 bases spanning the gap. CDR1 and CDR2 (germline): SQVTM, ANQGSEA. CDR3 protein: CSVAHNEKLFF. The CDR3 DNA reads TGCAGCGTTGCGCATAATGAAAAACTGTTTTTT. Drawing the rest from reference TRBV29-1 and TRBJ1-4, the complete variable domain is SAVISQKPSRDICQRGTSLTIQCQVDSQVTMMFWYRQQPGQSLTLIATANQGSEATYESGFVIDKFPISRPNLTFSTLTVSNMSPEDSSIYLCSVAHNEKLFFGSGTQLSVL.

The V call is TRBV5-1, the J call TRBJ2-2, with TRBD2 identical over 12 bases. The CDR3 consists of 18 residues. V shed 4 bases, J shed 0 bases, and the junction held 7 bases outside the gene matches. Germline assignment: CDR1 SGHRS and CDR2 YFSETQ. CDR3 nucleotides: TGCGCCAGCAGCCCCGGACTAGCGGGGCTCGCGAACACCGGGGAGCTGTTTTTT. As protein: CASSPGLAGLANTGELFF.

This rearrangement joins TRBV7-2 to TRBJ2-1; D gene uncertain. Deletions cut 7 bases from V and 0 bases from J, with 13 bases between. Germline V gene lookup returns CDR1 SGHTA and CDR2 FQGNSA. The CDR3 contains 15 residues. The CDR3 sequence is CASTVGRSSYNEQFF. CDR3 coding DNA: TGTGCCAGCACCGTCGGGCGGAGCTCCTACAATGAGCAGTTCTTC.

The chain carries TRBV5-1 and TRBJ1-6; TRBD1 is a possible D gene (5 bases). The germline V and J ends were trimmed by 5 bases and 7 bases, with 13 bases remaining between them. The CDR3 consists of 14 residues. Per the germline V gene, CDR1 is SGHRS and CDR2 is YFSETQ. This CDR3 reads CASREGGDNSPLHF. CDR3 DNA: TGCGCCAGCAGAGAGGGAGGGGACAATTCACCCCTCCACTTT.

The rearrangement uses TRBV29-1 and TRBJ1-5; D remains unclear. This CDR3 contains 13 residues. The V end lost 4 bases, the J end lost 3 bases, and 10 bases lay between the germline ends. Germline CDR1 is SQVTM and CDR2 is ANQGSEA. CDR3 protein: CSVGSGVNQPQHF. Here the CDR3 DNA reads TGCAGCGTTGGTTCTGGGGTCAATCAGCCCCAGCATTTT.

CDR3 loop: CSVASSNTEAFF. In DNA form, the CDR3 reads TGCAGCGTTGCCTCCTCGAACACTGAAGCTTTCTTT. This chain uses TRBV29-1 with TRBJ1-1; no clear D. This CDR3 is built from 12 residues. Germline CDR1 SQVTM, CDR2 ANQGSEA. Deletions cut 4 bases from V and 1 base from J, with 7 bases between. The full variable domain, its missing parts supplied by reference TRBV29-1 and TRBJ1-1, is SAVISQKPSRDICQRGTSLTIQCQVDSQVTMMFWYRQQPGQSLTLIATANQGSEATYESGFVIDKFPISRPNLTFSTLTVSNMSPEDSSIYLCSVASSNTEAFFGQGTRLTVV.

The genes are TRBV29-1 and TRBJ2-1; 10 nucleotides match TRBD2. The CDR3 consists of 14 residues. CDR1 and CDR2 (germline): SQVTM, ANQGSEA. Germline trimming cut 7 bases from V and 2 bases from J; bases unmatched to any gene: 5. For the CDR3, the DNA is TGCAGCGGTGATACTAGCGGGACCTACAATGAGCAGTTCTTC. Translating gives CSGDTSGTYNEQFF.

The chain uses TRBV28 and TRBJ2-7, with no clear D. In germline, CDR1 is MDHEN, CDR2 SYDVKM. The CDR3 is made up of 15 amino acids. V was pared by 6 bases and J by 3 bases, with 18 bases between. The CDR3 DNA sequence: TGTGCCAGCAGCCCAAGCTCCAAAAGAGGCTACGAGCAGTACTTC. This encodes CASSPSSKRGYEQYF.